The rows below give T cell receptor beta chains drawn from one sample of a study of blood T cell repertoires in COVID-19. Sequencing used immunoSEQ multiplex PCR; TCRdb keeps in-frame clones, though not all of them. Of about 250,000 clones in the sample, over 75% were seen once. The sample was PBMCs or T cells enriched from blood (not recorded which). Source of these receptors: a man aged 35-49 years who had recovered from COVID-19. CDR3s include the opening cysteine and the closing phenylalanine or tryptophan. The D gene is left open where the match is weak. The size of a clone is reported for some rows only, either as once, few or many, or as a class for expanded clones.

j_call d_call clone_size v_call cdr3_aa cdr3_nt
TRBJ2-1 . . TRBV12-2 CASRKEPRAGIYNEQFF TGTGCAAGTCGCAAAGAGCCCCGAGCGGGAATATACAATGAGCAGTTCTTC
TRBJ1-1 . once TRBV18 CASSAEGMNTEAFF TGTGCCAGCTCTGCGGAAGGTATGAACACTGAAGCTTTCTTT
TRBJ2-7 . . TRBV5-1 CASSLVGGQRREQYF TGCGCCAGCAGCTTGGTGGGCGGGCAAAGGAGGGAGCAGTACTTC
TRBJ1-2 TRBD1 . TRBV15 CATSRGGTGYGYTF TGTGCCACCAGCAGAGGCGGGACAGGCTATGGCTACACCTTC
TRBJ1-1 . . TRBV2 CASSESNLRAFF TGTGCCAGCAGTGAAAGTAATCTGCGTGCTTTCTTT
TRBJ1-4 . once TRBV7-2 CASSFEEREKLFF TGTGCCAGCAGCTTCGAAGAGCGTGAAAAACTGTTTTTT
TRBJ1-2 . . TRBV3-1/TRBV3-2 CASSQRAGKYGYTF TGTGCCAGCAGCCAGCGGGCAGGCAAATATGGCTACACCTTC
TRBJ2-3 . . TRBV5-1 CASRFIRGDTQYF TGCGCCAGCAGGTTTATCCGGGGAGATACGCAGTATTTT
TRBJ1-4 . . TRBV15 CATSIPPNRRNEKLFF TGTGCCACCAGCATTCCTCCCAACAGGCGGAATGAAAAACTGTTTTTT
TRBJ1-3 TRBD1 . TRBV11-2 CASSILQGAGGNTIYF TGTGCCAGCAGCATCCTTCAGGGGGCCGGGGGAAACACCATATATTTT
TRBJ1-5 . . TRBV19 CASSAGPGQPQHF TGTGCCAGTAGTGCAGGGCCGGGTCAGCCCCAGCATTTT
TRBJ2-3 TRBD2 . TRBV5-1 CASSLAASGIGTDTQYF TGCGCCAGCAGCTTGGCCGCTAGCGGGATCGGCACAGATACGCAGTATTTT
TRBJ2-5 TRBD2 . TRBV4-2 CASSQVWTSGRGGGETQYF TGTGCCAGCAGCCAAGTGTGGACTAGCGGGAGAGGGGGGGGAGAGACCCAGTACTTC
TRBJ1-2 TRBD1 . TRBV7-8 CASSLVETGGPDGYTF TGTGCCAGCAGCTTAGTCGAGACAGGGGGCCCTGATGGCTACACCTTC
TRBJ2-6 TRBD1 . TRBV29-1 CSVGTGARGANVLTF TGCAGCGTCGGTACAGGGGCGCGGGGGGCCAACGTCCTGACTTTC
TRBJ2-1 . . TRBV20-1 CSATGRNEQFF TGCAGTGCTACTGGGCGCAATGAGCAGTTCTTC
TRBJ1-2 TRBD1 few TRBV5-1 CASSPADRGTPGGYTF TGCGCCAGCAGTCCTGCGGACAGGGGGACCCCTGGAGGCTACACCTTC
TRBJ1-2 . . TRBV9 CASSAQGKPSSYGYTF TGTGCCAGCAGCGCTCAGGGGAAGCCCTCTTCCTATGGCTACACCTTC
TRBJ2-2 . . TRBV15 CATSRDGSYTGELFF TGTGCCACCAGCAGAGACGGGAGTTACACCGGGGAGCTGTTTTTT
TRBJ1-1 TRBD1 . TRBV7-2 CASSSRGFSPEAFF TGTGCCAGCAGCAGCAGGGGGTTCTCTCCTGAAGCTTTCTTT